This note documents a single T cell receptor (beta chain) sequence. The antigen is unknown. This specimen comes from a study of shared clonotypes between healthy human individuals. The assay was immunoSEQ multiplex PCR, and TCRdb's table has in-frame clones only and misses some. The table records approximately 2.3 million clones, 80% to 95% of them present only once. General study results and limits: About 5% of naive CD4 clonotypes were common to several donors. The study generally estimated greater richness for naive than memory subsets.

The V end was cut by 2 bases, the J end by 0 bases, with 11 bases between. The CDR3 covers 16 residues. Germline lookup yields CDR1 SGHRS and CDR2 YFSETQ. Material: naive CD4+ T cells from PBMCs. Regarding subset: CD45RA+ positively selected. The chain has TRBV5-1 and TRBJ2-2; D is uncertain. The source of this sequence is a man younger than 35 in good health. Some clones in this sample may be carry-over from other donors' samples. CDR3 DNA: TGCGCCAGCAGCTTAAAGGCTGCATCGAACACCGGGGAGCTGTTTTTT. Amino acid sequence: CASSLKAASNTGELFF. The full variable domain, completed using reference TRBV5-1 and TRBJ2-2, is KAGVTQTPRYLIKTRGQQVTLSCSPISGHRSVSWYQQTPGQGLQFLFEYFSETQRNKGNFPGRFSGRQFSNSRSEMNVSTLELGDSALYLCASSLKAASNTGELFFGEGSRLTVL.